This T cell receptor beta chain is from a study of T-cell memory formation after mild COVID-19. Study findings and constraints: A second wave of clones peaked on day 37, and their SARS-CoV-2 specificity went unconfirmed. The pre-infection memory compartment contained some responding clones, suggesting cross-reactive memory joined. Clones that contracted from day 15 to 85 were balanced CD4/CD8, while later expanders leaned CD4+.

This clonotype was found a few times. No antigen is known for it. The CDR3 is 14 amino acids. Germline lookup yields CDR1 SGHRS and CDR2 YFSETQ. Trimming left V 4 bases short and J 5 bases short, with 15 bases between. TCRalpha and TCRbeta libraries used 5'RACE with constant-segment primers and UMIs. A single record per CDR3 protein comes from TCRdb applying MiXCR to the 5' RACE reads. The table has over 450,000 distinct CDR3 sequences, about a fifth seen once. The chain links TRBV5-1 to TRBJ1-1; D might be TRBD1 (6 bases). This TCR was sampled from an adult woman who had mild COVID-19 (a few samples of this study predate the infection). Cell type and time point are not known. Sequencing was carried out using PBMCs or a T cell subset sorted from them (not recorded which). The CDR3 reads CASSRTTGGTEAFF. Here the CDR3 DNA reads TGCGCCAGCAGCCGAACGACAGGTGGAACTGAAGCTTTCTTT.